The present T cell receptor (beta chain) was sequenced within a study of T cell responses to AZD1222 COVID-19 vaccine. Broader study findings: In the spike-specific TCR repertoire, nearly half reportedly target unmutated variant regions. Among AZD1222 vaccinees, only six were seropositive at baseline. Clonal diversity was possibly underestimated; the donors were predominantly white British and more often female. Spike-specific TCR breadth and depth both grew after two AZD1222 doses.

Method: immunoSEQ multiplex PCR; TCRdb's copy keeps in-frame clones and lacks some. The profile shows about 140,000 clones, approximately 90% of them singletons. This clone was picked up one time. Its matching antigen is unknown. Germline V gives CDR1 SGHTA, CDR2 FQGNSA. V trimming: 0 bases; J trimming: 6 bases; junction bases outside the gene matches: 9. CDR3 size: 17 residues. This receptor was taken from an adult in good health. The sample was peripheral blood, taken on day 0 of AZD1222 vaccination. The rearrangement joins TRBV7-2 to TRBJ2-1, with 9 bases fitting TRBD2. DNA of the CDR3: TGTGCCAGCAGCTTAGCGGGGTCGTCAGCGGGAGGCAATGAGCAGTTCTTC. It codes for CASSLAGSSAGGNEQFF.